Below, 12 T cell receptor beta chains from the same sample are listed, as sequenced in a study of blood T cell repertoires in COVID-19. The repertoire was sequenced with immunoSEQ multiplex PCR; TCRdb's copy has only in-frame clones and lacks some. The repertoire has about 110,000 clones, around 80% of them found once; the top ten carry over 3.5%. The material sequenced was peripheral blood. Receptor source: a woman aged 80 or over with acute or convalescent COVID-19.

The CDR3: CASSPGTSGGAYEQYF. As DNA, the CDR3 is TGTGCCAGCAGCCCCGGGACTAGCGGTGGGGCCTACGAGCAGTACTTC. The chain employs TRBV4-2 and TRBJ2-7, with 11 bases that match TRBD2. The CDR3 extends over 16 amino acids. Per germline, CDR1 LGHNA and CDR2 YNFKEQ. The junction had 7 bases not matched to a gene; V was cut back by 4 bases and J by 2 bases.

V and J are TRBV2 and TRBJ2-1; D gene ambiguous. This CDR3 spans 14 amino acids. Trimming left V 2 bases short and J 1 base short, with 6 bases between. Germline V gene data show CDR1 as SNHLY and CDR2 as FYNNEI. CDR3 nucleotide sequence: TGTGCCAGCAGTGAACAGGCGTCCTACAATGAGCAGTTCTTC. This sequence encodes CASSEQASYNEQFF.

The CDR3 region has the DNA TGTGCCAGCTCACCGAGTGAGCCAGATACGCAGTATTTT. Translated: CASSPSEPDTQYF. The gene calls are TRBV18 and TRBJ2-3; no clear D. Germline CDR1 KGHSH, CDR2 LQKENI. CDR3 length equals 13 residues. Trimming cost V 3 bases and J 4 bases, with 8 bases left between them.

The CDR3 DNA reads TGTGCCAGCAGTTACCCCGGTTTTGCAACTAATGAAAAACTGTTTTTT. Translated: CASSYPGFATNEKLFF. J is TRBJ1-4 and V is TRBV6-2 or TRBV6-3; D gene uncertain. Germline CDR1 and CDR2: MNHEY and SVGEGT. The V and J ends lost 2 bases and 0 bases respectively, with 10 bases between them. This CDR3 has 16 residues.

The chain has TRBV12-2 and TRBJ1-4; the table calls TRBD1, which could not be checked here. TRBV12-2 is flagged as a pseudogene. This CDR3 has 15 residues. The CDR3 protein is CASRLPTGGSEKLFF. The CDR3 DNA reads TGTGCAAGTCGCTTACCGACAGGAGGAAGCGAAAAACTGTTTTTT.

This clone appeared a few times. The chain has TRBV4-3 and TRBJ1-2; D is possibly TRBD1 (6 bases). The CDR3 totals 13 residues. Germline assignment: CDR1 LGHNA and CDR2 YSLEER. V was shortened by 1 base and J by 9 bases, with 12 bases between the two germline ends. The CDR3 DNA reads as TGCGCCAGCAGCCAAGGCCGGGGGGGCAGCTACACCTTC. It encodes CASSQGRGGSYTF.

This chain joins TRBV3-1 (or the pseudogene TRBV3-2) and TRBJ1-4; D not resolved. Germline CDR1 reads LGHDT; CDR2 reads YNNKEL (reference sequence). Trimming shortened V by 2 bases and J by 3 bases, and 10 bases separated the two germline ends. CDR3 length equals 15 residues. The CDR3 DNA reads TGTGCCAGCAGCCAACGGGAGGTAGCTAATGAAAAACTGTTTTTT. This codes for CASSQREVANEKLFF.

The chain uses TRBV20-1 and TRBJ1-2; 11 bases are shared with TRBD1. The CDR3 has 13 amino acids. CDR1 DFQATT and CDR2 SNEGSKA come from the germline V gene (reference sequence). Losses at the gene ends were 3 bases for V and 6 bases for J; bases not matched to a gene: 3. CDR3 loop: CSASGQGANGYTF. In DNA, the CDR3 is TGCAGTGCTAGTGGACAGGGGGCAAATGGCTACACCTTC.

The chain uses TRBV9 and TRBJ2-2; TRBD2 matches at 7 bases. Germline assignment: CDR1 SGDLS and CDR2 YYNGEE. This CDR3 region has 15 residues. V gave up 3 bases and J gave up 1 base; unmatched junction bases: 3. This CDR3 reads CASSGASGNTGELFF. The DNA of the CDR3 is TGTGCCAGCAGCGGGGCTAGCGGGAACACCGGGGAGCTGTTTTTT.

The V call is TRBV6-5, the J call TRBJ1-4; D is uncertain. Germline CDR1 and CDR2: MNHEY and SVGAGI. The CDR3 totals 13 residues. Trimming left V 7 bases short and J 3 bases short, with 9 bases between. The CDR3 spells CASIRQANEKLFF. As DNA, the CDR3 is TGTGCCAGCATAAGGCAGGCTAATGAAAAACTGTTTTTT.

This chain links TRBV3-1 (or the pseudogene TRBV3-2) with TRBJ1-2, with TRBD1 as a possible D gene (5 bases). CDR3 length equals 16 residues. The germline V gene encodes CDR1 LGHDT and CDR2 YNNKEL (reference sequence). V lost 0 bases to trimming and J lost 3 bases, with 14 bases between them. Here the CDR3 reads CASSQEGGWRDYGYTF. The CDR3 DNA follows: TGTGCCAGCAGCCAAGAGGGGGGGTGGCGTGACTATGGCTACACCTTC.

This chain joins TRBV6-2 or TRBV6-3 and TRBJ2-3; maybe TRBD2 (6 bases). The germline V and J ends were trimmed by 4 bases and 2 bases, with 10 bases remaining between them. Per the germline V gene, CDR1 is MNHEY and CDR2 is SVGEGT. The CDR3 runs to 14 residues. CDR3 coding DNA: TGTGCCAGCAGTTCATGGACTAACACAGATACGCAGTATTTT. It translates to CASSSWTNTDTQYF.